This T cell receptor (beta chain) emerged from a study of cytomegalovirus exposure and HLA in healthy donors. Germline V gene data show CDR1 as MNHNS and CDR2 as SASEGT. Deletions cut 1 base from V and 1 base from J, with 11 bases between. CDR3 size: 15 residues. Comments on this clone: Its antigen remains unidentified.

Findings of the study overall: Excluded were some V segments that proved indistinguishable, including TRBV6-2 and TRBV6-3.

The PCR had 60 Vbeta and 13 Jbeta primers. Clones were sequenced by immunoSEQ multiplex PCR, and TCRdb holds only the in-frame ones, with some missing. The sample carries about 170,000 clones, 80% recorded once. Sequenced sample: PBMCs. This receptor was obtained from a woman aged 50 to 60 in good health and CMV-seropositive. The chain uses TRBV6-1 and TRBJ2-7; TRBD2 might be the D (6 bases). CDR3: CASSEGAGISYEQYF. The CDR3, as DNA: TGTGCCAGCAGTGAAGGGGCGGGGATATCCTACGAGCAGTACTTC.